This T cell receptor (beta chain) was obtained from a study of OX40 agonist ivuxolimab in advanced cancers. Sequencing was performed with immunoSEQ multiplex PCR; in TCRdb, only in-frame clones are kept and a portion is missing. Of 94,000 or so clones in the sample, 80% to 90% were seen once. The sample was CD4+ or CD8+ T cells sorted from blood, taken in a trial of the OX40 agonist ivuxolimab. The receptor was isolated from an adult with an advanced solid tumor such as melanoma, head and neck, liver or kidney cancer.

The CDR3 DNA sequence: TGTGCCAGCAGGACAGAGGCGTCCTATAATTCACCCCTCCACTTT. This encodes CASRTEASYNSPLHF. V usage is TRBV2 and J usage is TRBJ1-6; weak D call: TRBD1 (5 bases). The CDR3 is 15 residues long. V was cut by 6 bases and J by 1 base, with 10 bases left in between. Germline assignment: CDR1 SNHLY and CDR2 FYNNEI.